The present T cell receptor (beta chain) was sequenced within a study of PD-1 blockade in classical Hodgkin lymphoma. For the study at large: Patients were infused with nivolumab 3 mg/kg every 2 weeks. Study-level points and caveats: Complete responders matched newly diagnosed patients in baseline diversity. By C4D1, CD4+ diversity increased significantly, especially in complete responders. Patients starting nivolumab less than 1 year after ASCT had lower diversity and were excluded from later analyses.

About this clone itself: The antigen is undetermined.

The CDR3 loop spans 13 amino acids. With 4 bases removed from V and 6 bases from J, the gap between germline ends came to 12 bases. Germline-derived CDR1 and CDR2 are SGHDT and YYEEEE. In every patient, relapse followed autologous stem cell transplantation, while exposure to brentuximab vedotin differed. The repertoire was sequenced with immunoSEQ multiplex PCR; TCRdb's copy has only in-frame clones and lacks some. The sample records about 25,000 clones, approximately 70% being singletons. This specimen was peripheral blood mononuclear cells (PBMCs), taken at baseline. The chain has TRBV5-6 and TRBJ2-3; D tentatively fits TRBD1 or TRBD2 (7 bases each). The clonotype comes from a human donor with classical Hodgkin lymphoma. CDR3: CASSPGGVDTQYF. DNA for the CDR3: TGTGCCAGCAGCCCAGGGGGGGTTGATACGCAGTATTTT.